One T cell receptor (beta chain) is described in this entry. The sample has other DNA sequences that encode this CDR3 too. Germline values: CDR1 LGHDT, CDR2 YNNKEL (reference sequence). The CDR3 has 12 residues. V was trimmed by 0 bases and J by 9 bases, leaving 6 bases between them. These data are taken from a study of blood T cell repertoires in COVID-19. Overall study: The United States, Italy and Spain supplied acute and convalescent COVID-19 samples. The cDNA or gDNA used as material had been derived from T cells, B-cell-depleted T cells, or PBMCs.

Profiled with immunoSEQ multiplex PCR; TCRdb holds only in-frame clones, not every one. The profile shows about 160,000 clones, 70% to 85% of them singletons. The genes are TRBV3-1 (or the pseudogene TRBV3-2) and TRBJ2-1, with no clear D. The source of this sequence is an elderly man with COVID-19, enrolled during active disease. The source material was peripheral blood. CDR3 loop: CASSQDSGEQFF. The CDR3 DNA is TGTGCCAGCAGCCAAGATTCCGGTGAGCAGTTCTTC.